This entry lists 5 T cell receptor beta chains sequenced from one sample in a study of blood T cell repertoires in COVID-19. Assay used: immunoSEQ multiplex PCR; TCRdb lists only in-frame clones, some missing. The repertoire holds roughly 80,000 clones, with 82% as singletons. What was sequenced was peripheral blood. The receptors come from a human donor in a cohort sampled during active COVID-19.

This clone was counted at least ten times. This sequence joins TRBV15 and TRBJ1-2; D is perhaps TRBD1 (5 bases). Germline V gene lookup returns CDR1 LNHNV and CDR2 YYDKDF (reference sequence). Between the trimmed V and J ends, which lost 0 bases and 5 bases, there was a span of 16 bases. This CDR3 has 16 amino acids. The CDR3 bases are TGTGCCACCAGCAGAGATCGCACAGGAACTATTTATGGCTACACCTTC. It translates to CATSRDRTGTIYGYTF.

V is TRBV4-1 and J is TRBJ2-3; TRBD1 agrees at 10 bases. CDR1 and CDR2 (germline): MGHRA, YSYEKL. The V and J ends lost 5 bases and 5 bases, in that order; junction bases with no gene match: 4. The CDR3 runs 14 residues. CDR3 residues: CASSSDRGEDTQYF. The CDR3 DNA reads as TGCGCCAGCAGCTCGGACAGGGGGGAAGATACGCAGTATTTT.

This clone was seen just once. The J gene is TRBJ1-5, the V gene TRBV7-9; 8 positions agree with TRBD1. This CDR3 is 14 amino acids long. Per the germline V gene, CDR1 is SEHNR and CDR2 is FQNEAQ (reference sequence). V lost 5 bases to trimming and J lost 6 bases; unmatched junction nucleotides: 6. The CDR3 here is CASSPGGAGQPQHF. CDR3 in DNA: TGTGCCAGCAGCCCAGGGGGCGCGGGTCAGCCCCAGCATTTT.

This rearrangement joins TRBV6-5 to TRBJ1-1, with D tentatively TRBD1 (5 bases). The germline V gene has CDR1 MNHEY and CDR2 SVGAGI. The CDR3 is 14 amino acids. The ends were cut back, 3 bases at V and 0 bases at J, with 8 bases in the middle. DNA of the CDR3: TGTGCCAGCAGTTATGCGGGGGTGAACACTGAAGCTTTCTTT. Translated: CASSYAGVNTEAFF.

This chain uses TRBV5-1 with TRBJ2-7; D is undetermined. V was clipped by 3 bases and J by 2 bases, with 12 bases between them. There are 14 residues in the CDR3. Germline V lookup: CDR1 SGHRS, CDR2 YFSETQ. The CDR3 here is CASSSLPSPYEQYF. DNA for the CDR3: TGCGCCAGCAGCTCCCTCCCAAGCCCCTACGAGCAGTACTTC.